This TCR beta chain was sequenced in a study of blood T cell repertoires in COVID-19. About the study: The samples span acute and convalescent COVID-19 from the United States, Italy and Spain. Sample material is recorded as cDNA or gDNA derived from T cells, B-cell-depleted T cells, or PBMCs.

The J segment lost 5 bases and the V segment lost 4 bases, leaving 9 bases of the junction unmatched. The CDR3 has 15 residues. The V gene's germline CDR1 is LGHNA and CDR2 YNFKEQ. Authors' analysis steps: Estimation of nucleated cell counts relied on the amplification of reference gene primers. Data came from immunoSEQ multiplex PCR; TCRdb stores just in-frame clones and leaves some out. V, J and clone size reflect that table, while D and trimming were determined from the DNA. The sample lists more than 90,000 clones; about nine tenths were seen once. The chain uses TRBV4-2 and TRBJ1-1, with TRBD1 matching 8 bases. This receptor was taken from a human donor in a cohort sampled during active COVID-19. Sequencing used peripheral blood. The CDR3 sequence: CASSPLDRGDTEAFF. CDR3 bases: TGTGCCAGCAGCCCCCTCGACAGGGGAGATACTGAAGCTTTCTTT.